This T cell receptor (beta chain) was identified during a study of identical twins. This CDR3 is 13 amino acids long. Per germline, CDR1 MNHEY and CDR2 SVGAGI. V lost 8 bases to trimming and J lost 6 bases, with 16 bases between them. TCRdb redid the calling of the 5' RACE reads with MiXCR, one entry per CDR3 protein. The sample includes some 100,000 distinct CDR3 sequences, 5.9% seen only once; the top ten take about 12%. The rearrangement links TRBV6-5 to TRBJ1-1; tentative D call: TRBD1 (5 bases). The sequence was collected from a woman aged 45-65 years in good health. The specimen sequenced was memory T cells sorted from blood. The CDR3, as DNA: TGTGCCAGCCGGCCAAGGGGCGTCGCTGAAGCTTTCTTT. Translated: CASRPRGVAEAFF.